Presented here are 19 T cell receptor beta chains from one specimen sequenced in a study of shared clonotypes between healthy human individuals. Profiling relied on immunoSEQ multiplex PCR, and the TCRdb table lists in-frame clones only, not all of them. Of some 580,000 clones listed, roughly 98% are singletons. It was CD45RO-negative cells, positively selected for CCR7, that made up naive CD8 cells, with terminally differentiated effector memory CD45RA+ cells excluded. The specimen was naive CD8+ T cells sorted from blood. The source of these receptors is a man under 40 in good health.

The CDR3 nucleotides are TGTGCCAGCAGCTACCTCCGGCGGAGCACTGAAGCTTTCTTT. The encoded protein is CASSYLRRSTEAFF. The gene calls are TRBV7-9 and TRBJ1-1, with D unresolved. V was cut by 4 bases and J by 4 bases, with 13 bases left in between. CDR1 SEHNR and CDR2 FQNEAQ come from the germline V gene (reference sequence). The CDR3 totals 14 residues.

The rearrangement joins TRBV19 to TRBJ2-1; D is undetermined. The CDR3 has 13 amino acids. The germline V and J ends were trimmed by 8 bases and 3 bases, with 11 bases remaining between them. Per germline, CDR1 LNHDA and CDR2 SQIVND (reference sequence). The CDR3 loop reads CASAVRLYNEQFF. DNA of the CDR3: TGTGCCAGTGCAGTACGCCTCTACAATGAGCAGTTCTTC. The full variable domain, its missing parts supplied by reference TRBV19 and TRBJ2-1, is DGGITQSPKYLFRKEGQNVTLSCEQNLNHDAMYWYRQDPGQGLRLIYYSQIVNDFQKGDIAEGYSVSREKKESFPLTVTSAQKNPTAFYLCASAVRLYNEQFFGPGTRLTVL.

CDR3 DNA: TGTGCCAGCAGCCCGATTTTGAGCTCCTACAATGAGCAGTTCTTC. Protein sequence: CASSPILSSYNEQFF. This sequence joins TRBV7-9 and TRBJ2-1; D uncertain. CDR3 length: 15 amino acids. The V and J ends lost 5 bases and 0 bases respectively, with 11 bases between them. Germline V gene data show CDR1 as SEHNR and CDR2 as FQNEAQ (reference sequence).

The chain is built from TRBV19 and TRBJ2-7, with 8 bases identical to TRBD2. CDR3 length equals 13 residues. The germline V gene encodes CDR1 LNHDA and CDR2 SQIVND (reference sequence). Trimming at V came to 9 bases and at J to 6 bases, leaving 10 bases not matched to a gene. CDR3 loop: CASSGTSISEQYF. Written as DNA, the CDR3 is TGTGCCAGCAGCGGGACTAGTATATCCGAGCAGTACTTC.

CDR3 bases: TGTGCCAGCAGTTACTCAGAAGCGTACGAGCAGTACTTC. This sequence encodes CASSYSEAYEQYF. The V and J genes are TRBV6-6 and TRBJ2-7, with D unresolved. Germline V gene data show CDR1 as MNHNY and CDR2 as SVGAGI (reference sequence). Trimming cost V 0 bases and J 4 bases, with 7 bases left between them. The CDR3 spans 13 residues.

This sequence joins TRBV7-2 and TRBJ2-7; D gene ambiguous. V was cut by 5 bases and J by 6 bases, with 17 bases left in between. The CDR3 is 14 amino acids. Germline V CDR1 and CDR2: SGHTA, FQGNSA. CDR3 DNA sequence: TGTGCCAGCAGCCCCAAGCTTGGGCATCGCGAGCAGTACTTC. It codes for CASSPKLGHREQYF.

This clone was seen a single time. The chain has TRBV19 and TRBJ2-1; 15 positions match TRBD2. CDR3 size: 18 residues. CDR1 and CDR2 (germline): LNHDA, SQIVND (reference sequence). The V and J ends lost 3 bases and 6 bases, in that order; junction bases with no gene match: 9. The CDR3 coding sequence is TGTGCCAGTAGTATTGGCGTCGGACTAGCGGGAGGGCCCAATGAGCAGTTCTTC. Translating it yields CASSIGVGLAGGPNEQFF.

This chain uses TRBV29-1 with TRBJ2-1; D might be TRBD2 (6 bases). V was cut by 3 bases and J by 4 bases, with 13 bases left in between. This CDR3 spans 14 amino acids. CDR1 is SQVTM, CDR2 ANQGSEA, per germline. CDR3 coding DNA: TGCAGCGTTGAGAGTCAGCGGGTGTACAATGAGCAGTTCTTC. Amino acid sequence: CSVESQRVYNEQFF.

The chain is built from TRBV5-5 and TRBJ2-5; 13 bases map to TRBD2. Trimming at V came to 1 base and at J to 5 bases, leaving 5 bases not matched to a gene. This CDR3 is built from 16 residues. Germline V gene lookup returns CDR1 SGHKS and CDR2 YYEKEE (reference sequence). The CDR3 sequence is CASSLIGTSGMETQYF. In nucleotides, the CDR3 is TGTGCCAGCAGCTTGATTGGGACTAGCGGGATGGAGACCCAGTACTTC.

The V call is TRBV28, the J call TRBJ2-5; D perhaps matches TRBD2 (5 bases). CDR1 is MDHEN and CDR2 is SYDVKM in the germline V gene. V lost 6 bases and J 7 bases, leaving 9 bases between the germline ends. The CDR3 runs to 11 residues. The CDR3 coding sequence is TGTGCCAGCAGCCCCCGGGGGACCCAGTACTTC. Protein sequence: CASSPRGTQYF.

The chain carries TRBV18 and TRBJ2-7; 8 bases match TRBD1. The trim removed 5 bases at V and 2 bases at J, leaving 8 bases unmatched. Germline V gives CDR1 KGHSH, CDR2 LQKENI. The CDR3 loop spans 15 amino acids. CDR3 nucleotides: TGTGCCAGCTCATCAGGACAGGGTTCGGCCTACGAGCAGTACTTC. This sequence encodes CASSSGQGSAYEQYF.

This clone was counted once. The same CDR3 can be traced to other DNA sequences in this sample. J is TRBJ1-1 and V is TRBV6-5; D is undetermined. The germline V gene has CDR1 MNHEY and CDR2 SVGAGI. The CDR3 runs 13 residues. With 2 bases removed from V and 1 base from J, the gap between germline ends came to 5 bases. CDR3 in amino acids: CASSYGQNTEAFF. DNA of the CDR3: TGTGCCAGCAGTTACGGGCAGAACACTGAAGCTTTCTTT.

J is TRBJ2-5 and V is TRBV7-6; D could derive from TRBD1 or TRBD2 (5 bases each). The germline V and J ends were trimmed by 4 bases and 4 bases, with 13 bases remaining between them. Germline CDR1 reads SGHVS; CDR2 reads FNYEAQ. This CDR3 is built from 14 residues. The CDR3 nucleotides are TGTGCCAGCAGCTACCTCGGGACCCCAGAGACCCAGTACTTC. Amino acid sequence: CASSYLGTPETQYF.

The chain couples TRBV28 to TRBJ2-7; 7 bases are shared with TRBD1. There are 13 residues in the CDR3. V was pared by 0 bases and J by 5 bases, with 1 base of the junction left unmatched. Germline assignment: CDR1 MDHEN and CDR2 SYDVKM. The CDR3 reads CASSLWGTDEQYF. The CDR3 DNA is TGTGCCAGCAGTTTATGGGGGACAGACGAGCAGTACTTC.

The chain uses TRBV10-1 and TRBJ2-7; TRBD1 matches 7 bases. V shed 5 bases, J shed 1 base, and the junction held 11 bases outside the gene matches. Germline V gene data show CDR1 as WNHNN and CDR2 as SYGVQD (reference sequence). The length of the CDR3 is 16 residues. The CDR3 coding sequence is TGCGCCAGCAGTATCTCGACAGGGACCGAGTCCTACGAGCAGTACTTC. Residues: CASSISTGTESYEQYF.

This rearrangement joins TRBV4-3 to TRBJ2-6; TRBD2 is a possible D gene (5 bases). This CDR3 has 17 amino acids. CDR1 and CDR2 (germline): LGHNA, YSLEER. Trimming cost V 0 bases and J 0 bases, with 9 bases left between them. CDR3 sequence (DNA): TGCGCCAGCAGCCAAGAGGAGCGGAGCTCTGGGGCCAACGTCCTGACTTTC. Protein: CASSQEERSSGANVLTF.

This sequence joins TRBV4-1 and TRBJ2-3; D ambiguous. V lost 2 bases and J lost 2, with 14 bases in between. CDR1 MGHRA and CDR2 YSYEKL come from the germline V gene. This CDR3 comprises 16 residues. The CDR3 nucleotides are TGCGCCAGCAGCCAATCCATCGGCGATAACACAGATACGCAGTATTTT. This codes for CASSQSIGDNTDTQYF.

The chain links TRBV7-9 to TRBJ2-5, with D perhaps being TRBD1 or TRBD2 (5 bases each). The CDR3 has 14 residues. From germline, CDR1 is SEHNR and CDR2 FQNEAQ (reference sequence). With 3 bases removed from V and 4 bases from J, the gap between germline ends came to 12 bases. The CDR3 DNA reads TGTGCCAGCAGCTTCACAGGAGGCGGAGAGACCCAGTACTTC. The encoded protein is CASSFTGGGETQYF.

The chain is built from TRBV7-9 and TRBJ1-2; no clear D. Germline CDR1 reads SEHNR; CDR2 reads FQNEAQ (reference sequence). The CDR3 consists of 17 residues. Between the trimmed V and J ends, which lost 1 base and 5 bases, there was a span of 20 bases. The CDR3, as DNA: TGTGCCAGCAGCTTAGGAGAAAGCGCATCTTTAAGTTATGGCTACACCTTC. This encodes CASSLGESASLSYGYTF.